This T cell receptor beta chain was recorded in a study of CXCR3-negative and CXCR3-positive naive CD8 T cells. Study findings and constraints: For memory CD8+ cells diversity was much lower, but both naive subsets had comparably high diversity. Relative to CXCR3-negative naive cells, CXCR3-positive naive cells had more hydrophobic TRB CDR3s.

5' RACE that incorporated UMI labels was used to prepare the TRB cDNA libraries. From the 5' RACE reads, TCRdb lists one entry per CDR3 protein and no DNA. This sample's table reports 150,000 to 180,000 distinct CDR3 sequences. As concerns this clonotype: Its antigen is not identified.

The CDR3 has 15 amino acids. CDR1 is LNHDA and CDR2 is SQIVND in the germline V gene (reference sequence). Sequencing was carried out using naive CXCR3+ CD8+ T cells from blood. The subset denotes: CD45RO-CCR7+CD27+CD95- naive CD8+ T cells expressing CXCR3 (TNR3+). J is TRBJ2-2 and V is TRBV19; TCRdb's assignment of TRBD2 cannot be checked, as there is no DNA. The TCR comes from a human donor in good health. Some clones in this sample may be carry-over from other donors' samples. The CDR3 loop reads CASSSGTRLSGELFF.